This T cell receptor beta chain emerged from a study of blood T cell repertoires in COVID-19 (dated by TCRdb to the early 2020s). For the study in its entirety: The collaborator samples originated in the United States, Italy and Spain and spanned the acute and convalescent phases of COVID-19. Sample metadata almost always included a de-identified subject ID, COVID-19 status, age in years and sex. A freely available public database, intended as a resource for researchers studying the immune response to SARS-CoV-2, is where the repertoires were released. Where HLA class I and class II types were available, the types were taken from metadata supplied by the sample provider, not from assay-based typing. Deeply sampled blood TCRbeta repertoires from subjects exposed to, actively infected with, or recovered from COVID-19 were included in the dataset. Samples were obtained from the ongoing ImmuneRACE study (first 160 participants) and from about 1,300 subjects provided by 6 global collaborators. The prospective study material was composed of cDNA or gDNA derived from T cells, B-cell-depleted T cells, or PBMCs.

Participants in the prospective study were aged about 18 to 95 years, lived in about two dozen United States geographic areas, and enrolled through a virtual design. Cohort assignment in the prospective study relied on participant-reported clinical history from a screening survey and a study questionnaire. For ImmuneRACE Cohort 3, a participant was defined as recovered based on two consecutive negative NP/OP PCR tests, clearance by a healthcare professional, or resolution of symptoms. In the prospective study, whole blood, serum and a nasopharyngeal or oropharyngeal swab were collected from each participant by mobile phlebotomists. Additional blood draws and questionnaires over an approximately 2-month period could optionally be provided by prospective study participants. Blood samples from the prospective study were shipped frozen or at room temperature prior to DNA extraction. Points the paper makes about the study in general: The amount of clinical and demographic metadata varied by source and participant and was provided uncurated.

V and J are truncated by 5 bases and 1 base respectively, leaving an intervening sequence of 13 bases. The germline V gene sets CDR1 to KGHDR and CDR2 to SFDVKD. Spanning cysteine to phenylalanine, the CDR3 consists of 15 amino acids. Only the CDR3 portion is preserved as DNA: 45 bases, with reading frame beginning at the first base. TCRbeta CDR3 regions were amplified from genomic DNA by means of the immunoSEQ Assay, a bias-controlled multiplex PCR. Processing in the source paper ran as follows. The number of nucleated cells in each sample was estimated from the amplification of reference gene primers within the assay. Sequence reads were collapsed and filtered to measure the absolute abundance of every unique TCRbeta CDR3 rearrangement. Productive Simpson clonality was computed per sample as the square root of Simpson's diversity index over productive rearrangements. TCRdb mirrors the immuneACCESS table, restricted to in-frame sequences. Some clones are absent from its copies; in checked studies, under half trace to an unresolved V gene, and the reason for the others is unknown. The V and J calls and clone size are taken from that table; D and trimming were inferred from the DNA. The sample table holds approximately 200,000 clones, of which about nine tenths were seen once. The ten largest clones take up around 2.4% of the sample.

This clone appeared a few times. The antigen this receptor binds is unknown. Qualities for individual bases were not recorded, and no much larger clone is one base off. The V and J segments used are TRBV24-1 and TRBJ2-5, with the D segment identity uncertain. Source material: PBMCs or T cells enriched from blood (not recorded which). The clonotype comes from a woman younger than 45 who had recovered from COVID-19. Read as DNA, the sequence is TGTGCCACCAGTGGTAAGACACCTACCCAAGAGACCCAGTACTTC. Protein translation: CATSGKTPTQETQYF.